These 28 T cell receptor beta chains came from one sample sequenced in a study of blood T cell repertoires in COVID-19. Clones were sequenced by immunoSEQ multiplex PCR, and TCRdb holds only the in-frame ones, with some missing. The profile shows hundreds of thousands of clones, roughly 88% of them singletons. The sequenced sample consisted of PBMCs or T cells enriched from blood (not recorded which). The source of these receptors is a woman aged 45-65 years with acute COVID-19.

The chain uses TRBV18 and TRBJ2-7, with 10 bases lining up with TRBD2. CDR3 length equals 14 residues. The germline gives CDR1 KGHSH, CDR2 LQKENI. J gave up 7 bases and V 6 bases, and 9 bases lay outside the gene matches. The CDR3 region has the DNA TGTGCCAGCTCCCCAAGCGGGAGGGCAGGGGAGCAGTACTTC. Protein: CASSPSGRAGEQYF.

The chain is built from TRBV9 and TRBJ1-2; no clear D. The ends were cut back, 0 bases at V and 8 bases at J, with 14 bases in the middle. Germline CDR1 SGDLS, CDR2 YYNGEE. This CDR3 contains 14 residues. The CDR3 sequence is CASSVGGPLEGYTF. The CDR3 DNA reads TGTGCCAGCAGCGTAGGCGGCCCGCTGGAGGGCTACACCTTC.

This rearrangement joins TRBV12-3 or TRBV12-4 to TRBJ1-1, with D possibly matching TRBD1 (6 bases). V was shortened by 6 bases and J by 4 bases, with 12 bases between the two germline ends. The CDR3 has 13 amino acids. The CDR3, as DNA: TGTGCCAGCAGACCTACAGGGAGCACTGAAGCTTTCTTT. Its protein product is CASRPTGSTEAFF.

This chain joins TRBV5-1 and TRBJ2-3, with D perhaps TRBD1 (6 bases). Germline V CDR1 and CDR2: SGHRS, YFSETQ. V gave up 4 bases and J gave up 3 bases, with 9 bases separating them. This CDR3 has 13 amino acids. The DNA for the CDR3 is TGCGCCAGCAGCGTCGGGACAACAGATACGCAGTATTTT. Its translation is CASSVGTTDTQYF.

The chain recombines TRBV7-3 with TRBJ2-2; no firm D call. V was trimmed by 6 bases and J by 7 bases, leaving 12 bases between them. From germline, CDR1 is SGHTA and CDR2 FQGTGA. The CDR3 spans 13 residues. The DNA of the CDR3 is TGTGCCAGCAGAGACACCTACAGCGGGGAGCTGTTTTTT. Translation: CASRDTYSGELFF.

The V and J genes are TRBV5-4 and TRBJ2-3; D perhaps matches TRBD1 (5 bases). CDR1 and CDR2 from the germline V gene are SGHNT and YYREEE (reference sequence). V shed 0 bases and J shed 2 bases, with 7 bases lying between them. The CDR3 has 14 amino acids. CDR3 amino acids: CASSLGTYTDTQYF. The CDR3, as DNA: TGTGCCAGCAGCTTGGGGACATACACAGATACGCAGTATTTT.

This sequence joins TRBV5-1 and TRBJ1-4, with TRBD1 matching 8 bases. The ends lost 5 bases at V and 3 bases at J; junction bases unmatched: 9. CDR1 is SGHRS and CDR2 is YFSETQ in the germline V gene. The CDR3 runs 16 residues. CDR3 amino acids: CASRPGGTGANEKLFF. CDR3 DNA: TGCGCCAGCAGGCCCGGGGGGACAGGCGCTAATGAAAAACTGTTTTTT.

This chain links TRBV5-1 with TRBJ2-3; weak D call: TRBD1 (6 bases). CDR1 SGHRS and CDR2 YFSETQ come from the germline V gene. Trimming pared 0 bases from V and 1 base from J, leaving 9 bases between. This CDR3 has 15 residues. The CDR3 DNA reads TGCGCCAGCAGCTTGGTGCCAGGGGGCACAGATACGCAGTATTTT. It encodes CASSLVPGGTDTQYF.

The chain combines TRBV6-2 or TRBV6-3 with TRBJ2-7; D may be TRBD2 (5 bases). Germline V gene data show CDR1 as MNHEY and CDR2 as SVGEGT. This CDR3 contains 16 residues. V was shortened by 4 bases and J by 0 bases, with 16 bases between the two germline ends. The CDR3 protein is CASSFGGRMGSYEQYF. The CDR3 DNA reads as TGTGCCAGCAGTTTTGGAGGACGCATGGGCTCCTACGAGCAGTACTTC.

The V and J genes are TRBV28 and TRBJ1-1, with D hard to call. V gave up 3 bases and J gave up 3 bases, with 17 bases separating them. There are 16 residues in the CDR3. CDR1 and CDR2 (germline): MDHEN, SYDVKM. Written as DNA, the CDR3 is TGTGCCAGCAGTTTCGTTAAGAGGCTATCGGACACTGAAGCTTTCTTT. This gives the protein CASSFVKRLSDTEAFF.

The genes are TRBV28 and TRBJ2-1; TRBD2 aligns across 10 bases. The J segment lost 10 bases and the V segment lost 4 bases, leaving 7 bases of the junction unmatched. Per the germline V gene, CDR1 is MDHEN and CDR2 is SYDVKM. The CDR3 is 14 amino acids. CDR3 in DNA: TGTGCCAGCAGTTCCCCTAGCGGGAGTGCGGAGCAGTTCTTC. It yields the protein CASSSPSGSAEQFF. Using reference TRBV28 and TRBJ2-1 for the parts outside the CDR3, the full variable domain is DVKVTQSSRYLVKRTGEKVFLECVQDMDHENMFWYRQDPGLGLRLIYFSYDVKMKEKGDIPEGYSVSREKKERFSLILESASTNQTSMYLCASSSPSGSAEQFFGPGTRLTVL.

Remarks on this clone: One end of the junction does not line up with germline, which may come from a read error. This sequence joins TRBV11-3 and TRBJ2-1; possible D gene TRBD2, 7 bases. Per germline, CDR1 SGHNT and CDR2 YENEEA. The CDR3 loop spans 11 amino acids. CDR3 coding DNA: TGTGCCAGCAGCTTAGGGGGGGGCTCGGTCTTC. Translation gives CASSLGGGSVF.

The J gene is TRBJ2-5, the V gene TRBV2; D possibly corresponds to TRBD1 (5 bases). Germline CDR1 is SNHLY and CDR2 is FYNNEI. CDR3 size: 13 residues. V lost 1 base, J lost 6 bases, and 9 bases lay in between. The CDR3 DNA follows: TGTGCCAGCAGTGAAGGGGGCGCGAAGACCCAGTACTTC. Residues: CASSEGGAKTQYF.

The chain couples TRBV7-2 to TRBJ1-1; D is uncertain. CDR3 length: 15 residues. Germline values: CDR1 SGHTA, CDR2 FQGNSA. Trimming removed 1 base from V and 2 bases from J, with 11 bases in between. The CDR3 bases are TGTGCCAGCAGCTTAGGCTCTACGGGAAACACTGAAGCTTTCTTT. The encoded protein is CASSLGSTGNTEAFF.

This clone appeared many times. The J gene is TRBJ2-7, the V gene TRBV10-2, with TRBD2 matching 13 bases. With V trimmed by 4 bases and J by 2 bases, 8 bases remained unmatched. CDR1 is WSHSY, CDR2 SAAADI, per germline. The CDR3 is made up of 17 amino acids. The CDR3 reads CASSGGLAGEGAYEQYF. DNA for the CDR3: TGCGCCAGCAGTGGAGGACTAGCGGGAGAAGGGGCCTACGAGCAGTACTTC.

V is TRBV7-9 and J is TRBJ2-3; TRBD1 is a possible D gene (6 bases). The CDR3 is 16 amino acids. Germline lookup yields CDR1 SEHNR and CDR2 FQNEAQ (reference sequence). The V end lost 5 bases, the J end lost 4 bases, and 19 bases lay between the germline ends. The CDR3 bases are TGTGCCAGCAGCGTACAGGGTTCGCCCTACTCAGATACGCAGTATTTT. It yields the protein CASSVQGSPYSDTQYF.

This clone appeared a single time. CDR3 loop: CASSQGLVETQYF. Written as DNA, the CDR3 is TGTGCCAGCTCACAGGGACTAGTAGAGACCCAGTACTTC. V gene TRBV18 combines with J gene TRBJ2-5; 8 bases fit TRBD2. V shed 4 bases and J 4 bases; nucleotides not matched to a gene: 2. Germline V CDR1 and CDR2: KGHSH, LQKENI. The length of the CDR3 is 13 residues.

The CDR3 nucleotides are TGCGCCAGCAGCTTGGAGACACACGCGCGGGGGACCCAGTACTTC. Translating gives CASSLETHARGTQYF. The rearrangement uses TRBV5-1 and TRBJ2-5; a possible D gene is TRBD2 (6 bases). The germline V gene encodes CDR1 SGHRS and CDR2 YFSETQ. V lost 0 bases to trimming and J lost 7 bases, with 16 bases between them. The CDR3 runs 15 residues.

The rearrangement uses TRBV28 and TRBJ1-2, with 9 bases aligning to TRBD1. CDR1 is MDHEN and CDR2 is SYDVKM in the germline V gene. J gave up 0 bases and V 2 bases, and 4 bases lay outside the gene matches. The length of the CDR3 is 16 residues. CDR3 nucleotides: TGTGCCAGCAGTTTAACGGGACAGGGTACTAACTATGGCTACACCTTC. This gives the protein CASSLTGQGTNYGYTF.

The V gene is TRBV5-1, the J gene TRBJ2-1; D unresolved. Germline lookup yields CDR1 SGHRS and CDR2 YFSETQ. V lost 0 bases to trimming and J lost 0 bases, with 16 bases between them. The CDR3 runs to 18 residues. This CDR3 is CASSLGIKGRSSYNEQFF. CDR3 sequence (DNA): TGCGCCAGCAGCTTGGGAATAAAAGGCCGGAGCTCCTACAATGAGCAGTTCTTC.

The CDR3 nucleotides read TGTGCCAGCAGTTACGACAGATCGGTAACCGGGGAGCTGTTTTTT. The encoded protein is CASSYDRSVTGELFF. The chain is built from TRBV6-5 and TRBJ2-2, with D possibly TRBD1 on 5 matching bases. The CDR3 runs to 15 residues. Germline V gene data show CDR1 as MNHEY and CDR2 as SVGAGI. V shed 2 bases and J shed 5 bases, with 12 bases lying between them.

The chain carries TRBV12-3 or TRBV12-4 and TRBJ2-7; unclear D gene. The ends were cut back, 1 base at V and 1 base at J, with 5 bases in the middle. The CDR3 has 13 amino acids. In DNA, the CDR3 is TGTGCCAGCAGTTTAGTTCAGTCCTACGAGCAGTACTTC. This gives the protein CASSLVQSYEQYF.

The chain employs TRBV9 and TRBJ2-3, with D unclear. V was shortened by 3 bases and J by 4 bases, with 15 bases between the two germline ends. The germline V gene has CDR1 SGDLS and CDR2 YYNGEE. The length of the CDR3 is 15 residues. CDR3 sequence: CASSARVLRSDTQYF. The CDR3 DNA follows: TGTGCCAGCAGCGCCCGGGTCCTACGTTCAGATACGCAGTATTTT.

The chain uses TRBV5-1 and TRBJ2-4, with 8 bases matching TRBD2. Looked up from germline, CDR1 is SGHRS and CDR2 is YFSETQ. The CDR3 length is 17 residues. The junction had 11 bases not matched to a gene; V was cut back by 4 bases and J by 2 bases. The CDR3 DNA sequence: TGCGCCAGCAGCCCAAGGCCCGGCGGGAGGACCAAAAACATTCAGTACTTC. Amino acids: CASSPRPGGRTKNIQYF.

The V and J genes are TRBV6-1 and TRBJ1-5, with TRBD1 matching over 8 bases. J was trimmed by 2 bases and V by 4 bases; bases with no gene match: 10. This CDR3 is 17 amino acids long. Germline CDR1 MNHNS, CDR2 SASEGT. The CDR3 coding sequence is TGTGCCAGCAGTGGCAGGGGGCGCGTAGGAGGCAATCAGCCCCAGCATTTT. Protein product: CASSGRGRVGGNQPQHF.

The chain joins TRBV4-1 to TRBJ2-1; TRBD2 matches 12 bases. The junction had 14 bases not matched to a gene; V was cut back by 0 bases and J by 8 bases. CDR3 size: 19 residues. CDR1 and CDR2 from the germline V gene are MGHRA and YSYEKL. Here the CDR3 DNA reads TGCGCCAGCAGCCAAGATGGGGCTAGCGGGAGGGCCAAAGACCATGAGCAGTTCTTC. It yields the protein CASSQDGASGRAKDHEQFF.

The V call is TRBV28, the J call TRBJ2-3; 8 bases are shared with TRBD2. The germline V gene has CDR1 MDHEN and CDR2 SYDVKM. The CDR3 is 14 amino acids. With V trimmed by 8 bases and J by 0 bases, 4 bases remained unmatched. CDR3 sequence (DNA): TGTGCCAGCCGGGGGGGAAGTAGCACAGATACGCAGTATTTT. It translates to CASRGGSSTDTQYF.

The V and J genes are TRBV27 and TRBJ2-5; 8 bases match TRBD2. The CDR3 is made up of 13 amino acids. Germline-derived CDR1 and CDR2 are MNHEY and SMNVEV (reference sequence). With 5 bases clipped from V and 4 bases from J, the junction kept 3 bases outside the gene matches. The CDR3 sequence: CASSPTSGETQYF. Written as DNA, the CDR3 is TGTGCCAGCAGTCCCACTAGCGGAGAGACCCAGTACTTC.